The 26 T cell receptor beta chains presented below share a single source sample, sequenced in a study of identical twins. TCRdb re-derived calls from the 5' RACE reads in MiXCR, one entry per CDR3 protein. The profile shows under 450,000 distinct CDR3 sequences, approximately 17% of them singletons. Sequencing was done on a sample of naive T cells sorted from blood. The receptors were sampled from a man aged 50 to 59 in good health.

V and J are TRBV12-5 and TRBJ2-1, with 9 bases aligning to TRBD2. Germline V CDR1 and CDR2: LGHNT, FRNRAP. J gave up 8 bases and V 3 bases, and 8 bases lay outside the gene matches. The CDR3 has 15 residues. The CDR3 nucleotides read TGTGCTAGTGGTTTTCAGCGGGGGGCCATCTATGAGCAGTTCTTC. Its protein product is CASGFQRGAIYEQFF.

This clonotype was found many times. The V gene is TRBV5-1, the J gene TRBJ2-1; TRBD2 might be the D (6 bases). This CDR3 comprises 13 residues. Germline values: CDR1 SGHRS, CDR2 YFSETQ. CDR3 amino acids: CASDSGIRGEQFF. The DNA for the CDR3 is TGCGCAAGCGATAGCGGAATACGGGGTGAGCAGTTCTTC.

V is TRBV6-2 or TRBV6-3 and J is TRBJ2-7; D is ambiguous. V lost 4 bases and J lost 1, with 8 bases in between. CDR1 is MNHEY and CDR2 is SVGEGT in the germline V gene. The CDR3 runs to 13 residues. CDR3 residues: CASSFQVSYEQYF. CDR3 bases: TGTGCCAGCAGTTTTCAAGTTTCCTACGAGCAGTACTTC.

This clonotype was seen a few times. The CDR3 nucleotides are TGTGCCAGCAGCCCCGATTGGGGGCGCGGTCGGGAAAAACTGTTTTTT. Its protein product is CASSPDWGRGREKLFF. The chain has TRBV7-2 and TRBJ1-4; D possibly corresponds to TRBD1 (6 bases). Germline V CDR1 and CDR2: SGHTA, FQGNSA. The CDR3 consists of 16 residues. Deletions cut 5 bases from V and 8 bases from J, with 21 bases between.

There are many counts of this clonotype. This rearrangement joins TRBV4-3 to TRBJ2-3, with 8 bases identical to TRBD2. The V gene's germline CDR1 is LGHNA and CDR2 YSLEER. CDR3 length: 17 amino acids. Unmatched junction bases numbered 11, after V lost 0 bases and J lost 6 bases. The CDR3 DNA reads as TGCGCCAGCAGCCAAGATATTGTCGGGGGGGCTGGTGATACGCAGTATTTT. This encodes CASSQDIVGGAGDTQYF.

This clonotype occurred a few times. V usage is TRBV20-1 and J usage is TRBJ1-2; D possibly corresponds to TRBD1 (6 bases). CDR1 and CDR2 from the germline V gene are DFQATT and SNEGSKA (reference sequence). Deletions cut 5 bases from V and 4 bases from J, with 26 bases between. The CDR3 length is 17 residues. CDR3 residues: CSAYPRDTLLGAYGYTF. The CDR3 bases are TGCAGTGCTTATCCCCGGGACACTCTCTTGGGGGCCTATGGCTACACCTTC.

Written as DNA, the CDR3 is TGTGCCAGCAGTCGGCGGGTCTCAGGGGGCGCTGGCAATGAGCAGTTCTTC. Translation: CASSRRVSGGAGNEQFF. This chain uses TRBV6-1 with TRBJ2-1, with 8 bases fitting TRBD1. With 5 bases clipped from V and 6 bases from J, the junction kept 15 bases outside the gene matches. Germline V lookup: CDR1 MNHNS, CDR2 SASEGT. The CDR3 extends over 17 amino acids.

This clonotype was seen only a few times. CDR3 coding DNA: TGTGCCAGCAGCCAACAGGTTACTCAGACTACGCAGTATTTT. Its translation is CASSQQVTQTTQYF. The rearrangement joins TRBV7-6 to TRBJ2-3, with D perhaps matching TRBD1 (5 bases). CDR3 length: 14 amino acids. Per germline, CDR1 SGHVS and CDR2 FNYEAQ. The V and J ends lost 5 bases and 8 bases respectively, with 17 bases between them.

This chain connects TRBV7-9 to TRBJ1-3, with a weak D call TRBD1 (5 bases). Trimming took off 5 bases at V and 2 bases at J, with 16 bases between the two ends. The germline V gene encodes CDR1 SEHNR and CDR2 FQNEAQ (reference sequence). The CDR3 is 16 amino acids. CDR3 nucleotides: TGTGCCAGCAGCCACCCTGGGGGGGATACTGGAAACACCATATATTTT. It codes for CASSHPGGDTGNTIYF.

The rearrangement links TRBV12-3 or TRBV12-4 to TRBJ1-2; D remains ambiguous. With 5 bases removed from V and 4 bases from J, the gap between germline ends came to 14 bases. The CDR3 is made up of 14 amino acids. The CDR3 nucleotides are TGTGCCAGCAGTGGACCGATCGTTAGCTATGGCTACACCTTC. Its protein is CASSGPIVSYGYTF.

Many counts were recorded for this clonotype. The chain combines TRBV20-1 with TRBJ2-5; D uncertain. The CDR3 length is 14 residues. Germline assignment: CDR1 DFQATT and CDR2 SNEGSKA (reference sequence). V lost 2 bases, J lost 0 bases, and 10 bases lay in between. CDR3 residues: CSARSGPNQETQYF. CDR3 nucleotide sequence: TGCAGTGCTAGATCCGGGCCGAACCAAGAGACCCAGTACTTC.

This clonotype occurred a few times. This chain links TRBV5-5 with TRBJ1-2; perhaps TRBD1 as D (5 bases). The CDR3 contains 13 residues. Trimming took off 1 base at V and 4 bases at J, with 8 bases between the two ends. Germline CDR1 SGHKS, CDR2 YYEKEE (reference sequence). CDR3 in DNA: TGTGCCAGCAGCTTGACCAGGGCCTATGGCTACACCTTC. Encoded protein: CASSLTRAYGYTF.

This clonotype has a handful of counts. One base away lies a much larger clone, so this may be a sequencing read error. In DNA, the CDR3 is TGCGCCAGCAGCGGGCAGGGGTCCGGCTACACCTTC. Translating it yields CASSGQGSGYTF. The J gene is TRBJ1-2, the V gene TRBV5-1; tentatively, D is TRBD1 (6 bases). V was cut by 4 bases and J by 8 bases, with 12 bases left in between. CDR3 length: 12 residues. The germline gives CDR1 SGHRS, CDR2 YFSETQ.

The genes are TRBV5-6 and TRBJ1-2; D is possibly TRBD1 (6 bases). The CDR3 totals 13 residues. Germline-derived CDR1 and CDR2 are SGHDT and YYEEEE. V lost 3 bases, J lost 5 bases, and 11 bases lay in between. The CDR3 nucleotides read TGTGCCAGCAGCTCGGACAGTTTTTATGGCTACACCTTC. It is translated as CASSSDSFYGYTF.

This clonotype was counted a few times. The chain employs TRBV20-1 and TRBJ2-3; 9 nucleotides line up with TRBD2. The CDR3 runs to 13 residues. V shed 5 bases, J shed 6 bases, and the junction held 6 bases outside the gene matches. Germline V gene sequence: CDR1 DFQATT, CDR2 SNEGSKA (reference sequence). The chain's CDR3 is CSAHGLAGDTQYF. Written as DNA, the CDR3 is TGCAGTGCTCACGGGCTAGCGGGGGATACGCAGTATTTT.

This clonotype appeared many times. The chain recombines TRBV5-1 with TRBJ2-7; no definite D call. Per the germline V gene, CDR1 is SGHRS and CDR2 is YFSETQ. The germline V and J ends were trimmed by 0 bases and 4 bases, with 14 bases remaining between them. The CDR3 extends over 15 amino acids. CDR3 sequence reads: CASSLESRAGYEQYF. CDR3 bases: TGCGCCAGCAGCTTGGAGTCTCGAGCTGGATACGAGCAGTACTTC.

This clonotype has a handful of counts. The CDR3 nucleotides read TGCGCCAGCAGCTTCGTTCGGGGGGCGAAGGAGACCCAGTACTTC. Translating gives CASSFVRGAKETQYF. The chain carries TRBV5-1 and TRBJ2-5; tentatively, D is TRBD2 (7 bases). The length of the CDR3 is 15 residues. V lost 2 bases to trimming and J lost 5 bases, with 16 bases between them. Germline V gene sequence: CDR1 SGHRS, CDR2 YFSETQ.

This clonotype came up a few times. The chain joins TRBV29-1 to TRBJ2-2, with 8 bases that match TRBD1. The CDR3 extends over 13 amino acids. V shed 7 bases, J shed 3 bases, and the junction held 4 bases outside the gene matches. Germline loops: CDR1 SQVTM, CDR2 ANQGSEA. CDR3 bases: TGCAGCGCACCGACAGGGGACACCGGGGAGCTGTTTTTT. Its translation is CSAPTGDTGELFF.

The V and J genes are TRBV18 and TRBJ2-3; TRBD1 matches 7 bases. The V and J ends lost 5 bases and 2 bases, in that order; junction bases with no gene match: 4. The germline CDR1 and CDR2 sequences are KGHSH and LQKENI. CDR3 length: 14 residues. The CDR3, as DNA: TGTGCCAGCTCAGACAGGGTGAACACAGATACGCAGTATTTT. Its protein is CASSDRVNTDTQYF.

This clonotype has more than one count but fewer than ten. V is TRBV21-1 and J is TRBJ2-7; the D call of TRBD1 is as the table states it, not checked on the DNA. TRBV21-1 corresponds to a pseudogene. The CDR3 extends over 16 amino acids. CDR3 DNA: TGTGCCAGCAGCGCCCCCCGGGACATCCAATCCTACGAGCAGTACTTC. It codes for CASSAPRDIQSYEQYF.

The CDR3 DNA follows: TGTGCCAGCACCCACGGGACAGGGTTTGGAAACACCATATATTTT. It specifies CASTHGTGFGNTIYF. V is TRBV6-1 and J is TRBJ1-3, with 9 positions matching TRBD1. The germline CDR1 and CDR2 sequences are MNHNS and SASEGT. The CDR3 runs 15 residues. V dropped 7 bases and J dropped 3; count of bases not matched to a gene: 7.

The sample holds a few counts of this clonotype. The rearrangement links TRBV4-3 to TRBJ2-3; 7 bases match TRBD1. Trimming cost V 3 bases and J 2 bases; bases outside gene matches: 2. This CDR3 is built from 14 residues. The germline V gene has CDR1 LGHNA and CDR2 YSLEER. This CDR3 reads CASSQGQYTDTQYF. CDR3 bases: TGCGCCAGCAGCCAGGGACAGTACACAGATACGCAGTATTTT.

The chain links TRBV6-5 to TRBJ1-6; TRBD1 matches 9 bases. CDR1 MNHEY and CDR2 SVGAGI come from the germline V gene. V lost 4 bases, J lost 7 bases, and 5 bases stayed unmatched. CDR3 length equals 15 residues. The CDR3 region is CASSSLDRGNSPLHF. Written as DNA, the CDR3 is TGTGCCAGCAGTTCCCTCGACAGGGGGAATTCACCCCTCCACTTT.

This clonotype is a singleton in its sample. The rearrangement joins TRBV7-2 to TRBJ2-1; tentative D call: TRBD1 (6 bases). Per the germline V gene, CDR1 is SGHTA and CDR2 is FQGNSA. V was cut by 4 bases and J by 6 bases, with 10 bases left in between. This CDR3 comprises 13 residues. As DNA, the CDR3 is TGTGCCAGCAGCTGGGGCAGGGGCAATGAGCAGTTCTTC. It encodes CASSWGRGNEQFF.

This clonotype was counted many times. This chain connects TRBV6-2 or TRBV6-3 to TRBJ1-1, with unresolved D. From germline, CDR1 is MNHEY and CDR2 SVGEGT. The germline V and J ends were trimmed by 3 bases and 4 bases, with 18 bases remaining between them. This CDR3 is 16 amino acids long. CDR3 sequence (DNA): TGTGCCAGCAGTTATAAAGGATCTCCCCTAGGCACTGAAGCTTTCTTT. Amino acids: CASSYKGSPLGTEAFF.

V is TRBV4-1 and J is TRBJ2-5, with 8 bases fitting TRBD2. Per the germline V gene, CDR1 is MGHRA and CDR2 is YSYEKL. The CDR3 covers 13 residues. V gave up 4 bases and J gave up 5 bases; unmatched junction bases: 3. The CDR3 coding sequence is TGCGCCAGCAGCCTGGGACTAGTTGAGACCCAGTACTTC. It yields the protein CASSLGLVETQYF.